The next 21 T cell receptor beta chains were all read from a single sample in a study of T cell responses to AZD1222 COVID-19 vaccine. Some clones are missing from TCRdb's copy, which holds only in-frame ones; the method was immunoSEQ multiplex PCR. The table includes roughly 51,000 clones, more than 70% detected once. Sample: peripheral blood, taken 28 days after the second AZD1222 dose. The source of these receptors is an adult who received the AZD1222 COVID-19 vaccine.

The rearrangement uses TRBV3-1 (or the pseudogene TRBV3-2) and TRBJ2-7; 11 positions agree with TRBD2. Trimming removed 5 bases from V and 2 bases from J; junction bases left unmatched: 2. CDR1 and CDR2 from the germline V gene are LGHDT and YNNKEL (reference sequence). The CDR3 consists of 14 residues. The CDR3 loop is CASSGTSGTYEQYF. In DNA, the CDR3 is TGTGCCAGCAGCGGGACTAGCGGTACCTACGAGCAGTACTTC.

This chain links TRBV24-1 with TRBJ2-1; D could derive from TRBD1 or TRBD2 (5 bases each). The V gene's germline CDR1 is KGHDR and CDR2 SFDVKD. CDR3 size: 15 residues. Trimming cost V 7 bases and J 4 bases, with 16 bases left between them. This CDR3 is CATSEQSGAYNEQFF. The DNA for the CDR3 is TGTGCCACCAGCGAACAGTCCGGGGCATACAATGAGCAGTTCTTC.

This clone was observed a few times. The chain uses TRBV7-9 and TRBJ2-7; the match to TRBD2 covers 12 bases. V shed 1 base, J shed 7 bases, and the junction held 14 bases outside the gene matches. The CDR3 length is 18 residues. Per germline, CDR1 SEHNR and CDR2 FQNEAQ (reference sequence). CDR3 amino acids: CASSLVAASGRGWREQYF. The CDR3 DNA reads TGTGCCAGCAGCTTAGTTGCGGCTAGCGGGAGGGGCTGGAGGGAGCAGTACTTC.

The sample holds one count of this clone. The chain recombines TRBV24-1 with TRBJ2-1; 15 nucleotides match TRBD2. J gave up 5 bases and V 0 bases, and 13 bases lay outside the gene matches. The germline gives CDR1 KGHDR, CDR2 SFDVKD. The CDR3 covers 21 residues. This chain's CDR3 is CATSDLGTSGRTRGKNNEQFF. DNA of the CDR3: TGTGCCACCAGTGATTTGGGGACTAGCGGGAGGACACGAGGAAAAAACAATGAGCAGTTCTTC.

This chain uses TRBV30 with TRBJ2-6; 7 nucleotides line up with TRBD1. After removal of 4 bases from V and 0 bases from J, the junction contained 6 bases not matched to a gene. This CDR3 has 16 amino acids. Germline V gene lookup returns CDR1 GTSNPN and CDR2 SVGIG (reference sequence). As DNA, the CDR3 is TGTGCCTGGACACGATCAGGGGGCTCTGGGGCCAACGTCCTGACTTTC. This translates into CAWTRSGGSGANVLTF.

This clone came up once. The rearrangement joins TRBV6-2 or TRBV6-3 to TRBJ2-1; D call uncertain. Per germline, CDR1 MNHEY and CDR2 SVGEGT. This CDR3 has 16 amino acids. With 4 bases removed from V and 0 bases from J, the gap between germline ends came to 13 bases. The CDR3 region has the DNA TGTGCCAGCAGTTCCTACCTCATTAGCTCCTACAATGAGCAGTTCTTC. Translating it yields CASSSYLISSYNEQFF.

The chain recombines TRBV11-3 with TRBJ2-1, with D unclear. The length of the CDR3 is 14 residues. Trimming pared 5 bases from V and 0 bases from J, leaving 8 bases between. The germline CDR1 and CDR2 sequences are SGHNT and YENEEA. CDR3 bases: TGTGCCAGCAGCCCGGACCCCTCCTACAATGAGCAGTTCTTC. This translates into CASSPDPSYNEQFF.

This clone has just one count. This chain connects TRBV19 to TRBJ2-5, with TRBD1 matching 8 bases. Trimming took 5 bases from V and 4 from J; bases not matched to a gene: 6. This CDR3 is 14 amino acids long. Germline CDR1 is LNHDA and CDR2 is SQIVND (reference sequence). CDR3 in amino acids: CASSVSGTGETQYF. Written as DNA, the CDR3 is TGTGCCAGTAGTGTTTCCGGGACAGGAGAGACCCAGTACTTC.

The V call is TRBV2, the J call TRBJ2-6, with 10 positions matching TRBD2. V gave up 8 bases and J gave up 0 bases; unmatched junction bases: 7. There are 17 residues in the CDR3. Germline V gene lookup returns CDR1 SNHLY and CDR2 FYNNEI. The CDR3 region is CASGGLAEGSGANVLTF. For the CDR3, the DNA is TGTGCCAGCGGCGGACTAGCGGAGGGCTCTGGGGCCAACGTCCTGACTTTC. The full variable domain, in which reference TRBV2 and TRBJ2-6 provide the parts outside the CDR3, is EPEVTQTPSHQVTQMGQEVILRCVPISNHLYFYWYRQILGQKVEFLVSFYNNEISEKSEIFDDQFSVERPDGSNFTLKIRSTKLEDSAMYFCASGGLAEGSGANVLTFGAGSRLTVL.

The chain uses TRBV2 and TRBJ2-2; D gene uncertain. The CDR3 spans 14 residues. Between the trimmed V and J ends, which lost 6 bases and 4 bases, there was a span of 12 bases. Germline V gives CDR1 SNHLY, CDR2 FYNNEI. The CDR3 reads CASSPSSSTGELFF. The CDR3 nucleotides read TGTGCCAGCAGCCCCTCAAGTTCCACCGGGGAGCTGTTTTTT.

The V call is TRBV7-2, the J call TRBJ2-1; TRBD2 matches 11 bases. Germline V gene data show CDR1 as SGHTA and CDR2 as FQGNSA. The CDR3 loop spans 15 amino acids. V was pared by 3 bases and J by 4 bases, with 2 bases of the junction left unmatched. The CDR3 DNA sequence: TGTGCCAGCAGCTTGGGGACTAGCGGTTACAATGAGCAGTTCTTC. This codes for CASSLGTSGYNEQFF.

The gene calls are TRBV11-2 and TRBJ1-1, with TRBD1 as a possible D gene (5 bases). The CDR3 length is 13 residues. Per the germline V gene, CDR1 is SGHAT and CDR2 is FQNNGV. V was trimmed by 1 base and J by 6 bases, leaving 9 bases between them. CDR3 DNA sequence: TGTGCCAGCAGCTTAGTTCCGGGGGCTGAAGCTTTCTTT. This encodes CASSLVPGAEAFF.

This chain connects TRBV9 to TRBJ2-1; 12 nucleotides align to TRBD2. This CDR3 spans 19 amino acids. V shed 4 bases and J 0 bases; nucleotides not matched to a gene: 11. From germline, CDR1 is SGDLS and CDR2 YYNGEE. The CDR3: CASSNKRLAGVRSYNEQFF. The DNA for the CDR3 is TGTGCCAGCAGCAATAAACGACTAGCGGGAGTCCGCTCCTACAATGAGCAGTTCTTC.

The CDR3: CASSFSGHISNQPQHF. Here the CDR3 DNA reads TGTGCCAGCAGCTTTTCGGGACATATTAGCAATCAGCCCCAGCATTTT. The V call is TRBV7-2, the J call TRBJ1-5; a possible D gene is TRBD1 (6 bases). The germline V gene has CDR1 SGHTA and CDR2 FQGNSA. V was pared by 3 bases and J by 0 bases, with 12 bases between. The CDR3 sequence is 16 residues long.

The CDR3 loop is CASRPIVTSGRPPDTQYF. DNA of the CDR3: TGTGCAAGTCGACCAATAGTAACTAGCGGGAGGCCCCCCGATACGCAGTATTTT. The chain joins TRBV12-2 to TRBJ2-3; TRBD2, as called in the table, went unchecked against the DNA. TRBV12-2 is designated a pseudogene. This CDR3 comprises 18 residues.

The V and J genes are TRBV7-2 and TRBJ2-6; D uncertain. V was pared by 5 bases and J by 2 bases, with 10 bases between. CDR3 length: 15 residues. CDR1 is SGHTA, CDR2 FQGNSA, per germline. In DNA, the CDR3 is TGTGCCAGCAGCGCCCACAACCCTGGGGCCAACGTCCTGACTTTC. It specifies CASSAHNPGANVLTF.

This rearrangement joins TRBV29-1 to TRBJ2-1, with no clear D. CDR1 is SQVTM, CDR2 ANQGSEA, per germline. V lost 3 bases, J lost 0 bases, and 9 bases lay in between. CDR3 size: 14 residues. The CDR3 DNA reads TGCAGCGTTGATATGGGGTTCTCCTACAATGAGCAGTTCTTC. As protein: CSVDMGFSYNEQFF.

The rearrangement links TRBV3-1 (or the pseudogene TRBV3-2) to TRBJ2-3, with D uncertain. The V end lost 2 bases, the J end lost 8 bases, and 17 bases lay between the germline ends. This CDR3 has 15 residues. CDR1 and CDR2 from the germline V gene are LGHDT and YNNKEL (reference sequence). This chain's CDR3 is CASSQWRLSRRTQYF. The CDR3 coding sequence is TGTGCCAGCAGCCAATGGCGACTCTCCCGCCGTACGCAGTATTTT.

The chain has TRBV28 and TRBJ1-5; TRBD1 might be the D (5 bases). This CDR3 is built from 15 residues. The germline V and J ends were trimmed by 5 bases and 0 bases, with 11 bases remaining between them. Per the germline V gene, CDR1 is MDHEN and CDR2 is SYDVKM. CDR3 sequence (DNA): TGTGCCAGCAGTGGCACAGGCTCTAGCAATCAGCCCCAGCATTTT. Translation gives CASSGTGSSNQPQHF. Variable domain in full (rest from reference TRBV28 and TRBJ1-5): DVKVTQSSRYLVKRTGEKVFLECVQDMDHENMFWYRQDPGLGLRLIYFSYDVKMKEKGDIPEGYSVSREKKERFSLILESASTNQTSMYLCASSGTGSSNQPQHFGDGTRLSIL.

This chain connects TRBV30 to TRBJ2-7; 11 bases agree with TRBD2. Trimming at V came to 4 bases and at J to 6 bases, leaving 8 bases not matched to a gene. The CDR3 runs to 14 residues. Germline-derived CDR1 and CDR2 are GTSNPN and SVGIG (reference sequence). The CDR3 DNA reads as TGTGCCTGGAACCTAGCGGGAGGATCGAGCGAGCAGTACTTC. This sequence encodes CAWNLAGGSSEQYF.

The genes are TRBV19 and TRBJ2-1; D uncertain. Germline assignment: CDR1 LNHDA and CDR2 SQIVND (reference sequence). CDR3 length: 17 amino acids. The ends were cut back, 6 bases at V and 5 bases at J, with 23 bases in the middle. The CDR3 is CASSPDPRRILNNEQFF. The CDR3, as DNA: TGTGCCAGTAGCCCCGATCCTCGACGGATATTGAACAATGAGCAGTTCTTC.